This T cell receptor beta chain was captured by sequencing in a study of CD8 T cells in ankylosing spondylitis. This clonotype appeared many times. V shed 4 bases and J 5 bases; nucleotides not matched to a gene: 9. The CDR3 has 16 residues. Germline CDR1 SEHNR, CDR2 FQNEAQ (reference sequence). TCRdb re-analysed the 5' RACE reads in MiXCR, keeping a single row per CDR3 protein. The repertoire includes about 200,000 distinct CDR3 sequences, 13% of them detected once, and 16% sits in the top ten. The sequence came from a male donor with ankylosing spondylitis or in good health (not recorded which). The sequencing input was blood, either unsorted or a sorted T cell fraction (not recorded which). The chain couples TRBV7-9 to TRBJ1-4; 8 positions match TRBD1. CDR3 amino acids: CASSSEVGQVNEKLFF. The CDR3 nucleotides are TGTGCCAGCAGCTCCGAAGTGGGACAGGTGAATGAAAAACTGTTTTTT.